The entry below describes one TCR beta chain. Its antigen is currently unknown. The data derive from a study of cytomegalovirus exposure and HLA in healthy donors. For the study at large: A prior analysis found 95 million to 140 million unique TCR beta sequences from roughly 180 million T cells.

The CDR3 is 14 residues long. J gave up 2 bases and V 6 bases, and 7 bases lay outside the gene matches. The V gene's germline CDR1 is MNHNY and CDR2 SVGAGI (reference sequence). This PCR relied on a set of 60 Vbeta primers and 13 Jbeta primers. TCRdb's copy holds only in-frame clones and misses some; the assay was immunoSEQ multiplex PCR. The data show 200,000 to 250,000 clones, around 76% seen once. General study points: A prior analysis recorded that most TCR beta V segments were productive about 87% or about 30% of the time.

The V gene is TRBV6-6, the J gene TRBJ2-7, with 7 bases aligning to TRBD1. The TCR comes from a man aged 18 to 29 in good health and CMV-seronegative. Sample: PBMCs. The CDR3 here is CASSSGQIPYEQYF. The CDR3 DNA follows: TGTGCCAGCAGCTCGGGACAGATACCCTACGAGCAGTACTTC.